These T cell receptor beta chains were read from a single sample in a study of T cell repertoires in cytomegalovirus infection. MiXCR was run by TCRdb on the reads, yielding one entry per CDR3 protein. The sample shows under 200,000 distinct CDR3 sequences, roughly 9% of them seen only once. Sequencing was carried out using PBMCs. Receptors originate from a human donor in good health (CMV status not recorded). Some clones in this sample may be carry-over from other donors' samples. Each CDR3 is given with its conserved first and last residue. Each record gives: clone size, J gene, D gene, V gene, CDR3 DNA, CDR3 protein. The D gene is left open where the match is weak. The size field is filled for only some rows; it gives once, few, many or a size class.

>few|TRBJ2-1|TRBD1|TRBV19
TGTGCCAGTAGCGATCCGGGACAGGGAACAATCTATGAGCAGTTCTTC
CASSDPGQGTIYEQFF
>many|TRBJ2-3|TRBD1|TRBV7-2
TGTGCCAGCAGCTTCCAGGGGGCTGGGACAGATACGCAGTATTTT
CASSFQGAGTDTQYF
>many|TRBJ2-2|TRBD2|TRBV7-2
TGTGCCAGTAGAGGGCTAGCGGGATTCAACACCGGGGAGCTGTTTTTT
CASRGLAGFNTGELFF
>NA|TRBJ1-5|NA|TRBV19
TGTGCCAGTAGTTGGGGGGGCAGGAGCAATCAGCCCCAGCATTTT
CASSWGGRSNQPQHF
>many|TRBJ1-1|NA|TRBV28
TGTGCCAGCAGTTTAAGGGGACGATCCTTCTCTGAAGCTTTCTTT
CASSLRGRSFSEAFF
>few|TRBJ2-1|TRBD2|TRBV19
TGTGCCAGTAGTGCCTGGACTAGCGGGAAGGGCCATGAGCAGTTCTTC
CASSAWTSGKGHEQFF
>few|TRBJ1-5|NA|TRBV19
TGTGCCAGTAATCCATCTTTACCTGGGGAGGCCCAGAATCCTCACCAGCCCCAGCATTTT
CASNPSLPGEAQNPHQPQHF
>few|TRBJ2-7|NA|TRBV28
TGTGCCAGCAGTTTAGTAGTTAACGAGCAGTACTTC
CASSLVVNEQYF
>many|TRBJ2-1|TRBD2|TRBV9
TGTGCCAGCAGCGTAGAGGGACTAGCGGGGGCCTCTAATTACAATGAGCAGTTCTTC
CASSVEGLAGASNYNEQFF
>NA|TRBJ1-1|NA|TRBV6-2/TRBV6-3
TGTGCCAGCAGTTACACACCGGGAGGCACTGAAGCTTTCTTT
CASSYTPGGTEAFF
>few|TRBJ2-1|TRBD1|TRBV7-9
TGTGCCAGCAGCTTAGGCCGGGACAGGGGGCGCTGGAATGAGCAGTTCTTC
CASSLGRDRGRWNEQFF
>NA|TRBJ1-1|NA|TRBV9
TGTGCCAGCAGCGTCGGCAGCGGCACTGAAGCTTTCTTT
CASSVGSGTEAFF
>many|TRBJ1-1|TRBD1|TRBV7-9
TGTGCCAGCACCCGGGGACAGGGAACTGAAGCTTTCTTT
CASTRGQGTEAFF
>many|TRBJ2-7|TRBD1|TRBV7-2
TGTGCCAGCAGCCGTCGGACAGGGGATGGGCAGTACTTC
CASSRRTGDGQYF
>many|TRBJ2-7|NA|TRBV7-8
TGTGCCAGCAGCTTAGCGAGATCCCTTGCGGGGCCGGACTCCTACGAGCAGTACTTC
CASSLARSLAGPDSYEQYF
>many|TRBJ1-1|NA|TRBV7-3
TGTGCCAGCAGCTTAACGAGCGGGGCCATGAACACTGAAGCTTTCTTT
CASSLTSGAMNTEAFF
>many|TRBJ1-1|NA|TRBV12-3/TRBV12-4
TGTGCCAGCAGTTTATATGAGGGCGGGAACACTGAAGCTTTCTTT
CASSLYEGGNTEAFF
>medium-sized|TRBJ2-7|NA|TRBV7-2
TGTGCCAGCAGCCCGGGGCCGGACGACTCCTACGAGCAGTACTTC
CASSPGPDDSYEQYF
>many|TRBJ2-7|NA|TRBV7-8
TGTGCCAGCAGCTTGCCGGGGTACGAGCAGTACTTC
CASSLPGYEQYF
>many|TRBJ1-1|NA|TRBV12-3/TRBV12-4
TGTGCGAGCAGTTTGGCCTGGGTGAACACTGAAGCTTTCTTT
CASSLAWVNTEAFF
>few|TRBJ1-1|NA|TRBV20-1
TGCAGTGCTAGAGATCCCCGGGAAACTGAAGCTTTCTTT
CSARDPRETEAFF
>few|TRBJ1-5|TRBD1|TRBV6-2/TRBV6-3
TGTGCCAGCGGCAGACAGGGCGACTATCAGCCCCAGCATTTT
CASGRQGDYQPQHF